The 13 T cell receptor beta chains below come from one sample, sequenced in a study of cytomegalovirus exposure and HLA in healthy donors. Primers included in the PCR were 60 Vbeta and 13 Jbeta primers. Assay: immunoSEQ multiplex PCR; the TCRdb copy retains only in-frame clones and omits some. Of 100,000 to 150,000 clones in the sample, around 70% were seen once. The sequencing input was PBMCs. Every receptor here comes from a human donor in good health.

The rearrangement joins TRBV7-8 to TRBJ2-2; 7 nucleotides match TRBD1. The germline CDR1 and CDR2 sequences are SGHVS and FQNEAQ. After removal of 7 bases from V and 6 bases from J, the junction contained 8 bases not matched to a gene. The CDR3 covers 14 residues. Here the CDR3 reads CASTEKTGSGELFF. In DNA form, the CDR3 reads TGTGCCAGCACCGAAAAGACAGGGTCCGGGGAGCTGTTTTTT.

The gene calls are TRBV5-1 and TRBJ1-2; 10 bases align to TRBD1. Germline V gives CDR1 SGHRS, CDR2 YFSETQ. The CDR3 has 13 residues. V lost 6 bases, J lost 2 bases, and 1 base stayed unmatched. The CDR3 loop is CASMGQGNYGYTF. Written as DNA, the CDR3 is TGCGCCAGCATGGGACAGGGGAACTATGGCTACACCTTC.

There are a few counts of this clone. The CDR3 DNA sequence: TGTGCCAGCAGCACACAGGGGTCATTAGCCAAAAACATTCAGTACTTC. Translated, it gives CASSTQGSLAKNIQYF. The chain combines TRBV7-9 with TRBJ2-4, with 7 bases lining up with TRBD1. CDR1 and CDR2 (germline): SEHNR, FQNEAQ (reference sequence). This CDR3 region has 16 residues. Trimming cost V 5 bases and J 0 bases; bases outside gene matches: 7.

The chain joins TRBV29-1 to TRBJ2-1, with 10 positions matching TRBD1. The CDR3 consists of 16 residues. Germline V gives CDR1 SQVTM, CDR2 ANQGSEA. V lost 5 bases and J lost 4; bases outside the gene matches: 11. The CDR3 region is CSVLYRDRGTYNEQFF. The DNA of the CDR3 is TGCAGCGTTCTCTACCGGGACAGGGGAACTTACAATGAGCAGTTCTTC.

The V gene is TRBV18, the J gene TRBJ2-2; D is unclear. The germline V and J ends were trimmed by 3 bases and 2 bases, with 10 bases remaining between them. CDR3 length: 15 amino acids. Germline V gene data show CDR1 as KGHSH and CDR2 as LQKENI. This CDR3 is CASSPLQSNTGELFF. The CDR3, as DNA: TGTGCCAGCTCACCGTTACAGTCAAACACCGGGGAGCTGTTTTTT.

The genes are TRBV28 and TRBJ2-7, with TRBD1 matching over 7 bases. Trimming at V came to 5 bases and at J to 6 bases, leaving 4 bases not matched to a gene. This CDR3 is 12 amino acids long. Germline CDR1 reads MDHEN; CDR2 reads SYDVKM. The CDR3 sequence is CASSAGTAEQYF. The CDR3 DNA is TGTGCCAGCAGTGCCGGGACAGCCGAGCAGTACTTC.

The J gene is TRBJ2-5, the V gene TRBV18; tentative D call: TRBD2 (6 bases). V lost 2 bases and J 5 bases, leaving 9 bases between the germline ends. The germline CDR1 and CDR2 sequences are KGHSH and LQKENI. The CDR3 runs 13 residues. The CDR3 coding sequence is TGTGCCAGCTCACCATACGGGGGTGAGACCCAGTACTTC. Translated, it gives CASSPYGGETQYF.

The chain uses TRBV7-2 and TRBJ1-5, with D tentatively TRBD1 (5 bases). V was cut by 2 bases and J by 5 bases, with 10 bases left in between. This CDR3 is 14 amino acids long. Germline assignment: CDR1 SGHTA and CDR2 FQGNSA. The CDR3 region has the DNA TGTGCCAGCAGCTTATCAGGGCCCGATCAGCCCCAGCATTTT. Its translation: CASSLSGPDQPQHF.

This clone was found a few times. The CDR3: CASSQGLAVSQETQYF. CDR3 DNA sequence: TGTGCCAGCAGCCAAGGTTTAGCGGTTTCCCAAGAGACCCAGTACTTC. The V call is TRBV14, the J call TRBJ2-5, with D tentatively TRBD2 (6 bases). CDR3 length equals 16 residues. V gave up 1 base and J gave up 1 base, with 13 bases separating them. From germline, CDR1 is SGHDN and CDR2 FVKESK.

DNA of the CDR3: TGTGCCAGCAGGGAGGGACGGGACACTGAAGCTTTCTTT. It translates to CASREGRDTEAFF. The chain is built from TRBV2 and TRBJ1-1; D possibly corresponds to TRBD1 (5 bases). Trimming stripped 6 bases from V and 3 bases from J, with 11 bases between. The germline gives CDR1 SNHLY, CDR2 FYNNEI. The CDR3 is made up of 13 amino acids.

Comments on this clone: In the same sample, other DNA sequences code for this CDR3. The CDR3 nucleotides read TGTGCCAGCAGCTTAGATAGGGGTACTAATGAAAAACTGTTTTTT. Translation: CASSLDRGTNEKLFF. This chain uses TRBV11-2 with TRBJ1-4, with D maybe TRBD1 (5 bases). Trimming took 0 bases from V and 2 from J, leaving 7 bases between them. CDR1 SGHAT and CDR2 FQNNGV come from the germline V gene. The CDR3 spans 15 residues.

By frequency in the sample, this clone is medium-sized. The rearrangement joins TRBV25-1 to TRBJ1-1; D is uncertain. CDR3 length equals 14 residues. CDR1 is MGHDK, CDR2 SYGVNS, per germline. V dropped 2 bases and J dropped 8 bases, with 15 bases sitting between them. The DNA of the CDR3 is TGTGCCAGCAGTGAAGTCGGGAGTTGGGGAGAAGCTTTCTTT. Protein: CASSEVGSWGEAFF.

V is TRBV9 and J is TRBJ2-1, with TRBD2 matching over 8 bases. This CDR3 has 17 residues. Germline CDR1 is SGDLS and CDR2 is YYNGEE. With 3 bases clipped from V and 3 bases from J, the junction kept 11 bases outside the gene matches. CDR3 DNA sequence: TGTGCCAGCAGCGGCCCCGCCGGGCGGGGGGTCTACAATGAGCAGTTCTTC. It specifies CASSGPAGRGVYNEQFF. The full variable domain, rest sourced from reference TRBV9 and TRBJ2-1, is DSGVTQTPKHLITATGQRVTLRCSPRSGDLSVYWYQQSLDQGLQFLIQYYNGEERAKGNILERFSAQQFPDLHSELNLSSLELGDSALYFCASSGPAGRGVYNEQFFGPGTRLTVL.